One T cell receptor beta chain is described in this entry. Its antigen is unidentified. The germline CDR1 and CDR2 sequences are SGHRS and YFSETQ. J was trimmed by 5 bases and V by 6 bases; bases with no gene match: 14. The CDR3 runs 17 residues. The data were obtained in a study of cytomegalovirus exposure and HLA in healthy donors. Study details: Among the 400 or so donors who were genotyped, roughly 85% fell in the genetic ancestry cluster that is associated with self-reported Caucasian donors. Study-level results: In an earlier analysis, about 87% or about 30%: the productive usage of most TCR beta V segments. A later analysis reportedly found that, within productive TCRs, an Asian-associated ancestry cluster had fewer N-insertions than the mean observed across the roughly 670 donors.

Though nominally healthy at sampling, donors likely had unrecorded immune exposures. The PCR employed 60 Vbeta primers together with 13 Jbeta primers. Data came from immunoSEQ multiplex PCR; TCRdb stores just in-frame clones and leaves some out. This sample has roughly 130,000 clones, with 74% found just once. Sequenced sample: PBMCs. The receptor was derived from a woman aged 45-65 years in good health and CMV-seropositive. This chain joins TRBV5-1 and TRBJ2-5; 12 nucleotides match TRBD2. The CDR3 coding sequence is TGCGCCAGCACCCCGGGGTGGACTAGCGGGGCCATGGAGACCCAGTACTTC. Translation gives CASTPGWTSGAMETQYF.